The TCR beta chain described here comes from a study of blood T cell repertoires in COVID-19. Study-level information: The samples span acute and convalescent COVID-19 from the United States, Italy and Spain. T cells, B-cell-depleted T cells, or PBMCs supplied cDNA or gDNA.

As processed by the authors: The assay estimated nucleated cells by amplifying reference gene primers. Sequenced by immunoSEQ multiplex PCR; TCRdb stores in-frame clones only, minus some. From that table come the V and J calls and clone size; the DNA was used to work out D and trimming. The profile covers roughly 43,000 clones, with about 88% appearing a single time and roughly a sixth taken by the ten largest. Germline trimming cut 0 bases from V and 3 bases from J; bases unmatched to any gene: 5. This CDR3 contains 16 residues. CDR1 SGDLS and CDR2 YYNGEE come from the germline V gene. The chain has TRBV9 and TRBJ2-3; 9 nucleotides agree with TRBD2. This clonotype originated in a man in his 70s with active COVID-19. The sequencing input was peripheral blood. The CDR3 reads CASSVEGGGVTDTQYF. The DNA of the CDR3 is TGTGCCAGCAGCGTAGAGGGCGGGGGGGTGACAGATACGCAGTATTTT. The full variable domain, with the rest looked up from reference TRBV9 and TRBJ2-3, is DSGVTQTPKHLITATGQRVTLRCSPRSGDLSVYWYQQSLDQGLQFLIQYYNGEERAKGNILERFSAQQFPDLHSELNLSSLELGDSALYFCASSVEGGGVTDTQYFGPGTRLTVL.